Presented here are 22 T cell receptor beta chains from one specimen sequenced in a study of T cell repertoires in cytomegalovirus infection. MiXCR, run by TCRdb on the reads, gives a single entry per CDR3 protein. The sample has roughly 600,000 distinct CDR3 sequences, 20% to 25% seen once. Material: CD8+ T cells from PBMCs. The receptor source for this set is a human donor in good health (CMV status not recorded). Some clones in this sample may be carry-over from other donors' samples.

Only a few counts were recorded for this clonotype. The rearrangement links TRBV6-5 to TRBJ2-1; 11 nucleotides match TRBD1. With 5 bases clipped from V and 9 bases from J, the junction kept 12 bases outside the gene matches. In germline, CDR1 is MNHEY, CDR2 SVGAGI. The CDR3 is made up of 16 amino acids. The CDR3 is CASSPIGTGGSGEQFF. The CDR3 coding sequence is TGTGCCAGCAGTCCCATCGGGACAGGGGGGTCTGGTGAGCAGTTCTTC.

The V gene is TRBV20-1, the J gene TRBJ2-2; D is ambiguous. Germline assignment: CDR1 DFQATT and CDR2 SNEGSKA (reference sequence). The CDR3 has 16 residues. V gave up 0 bases and J gave up 1 base, with 12 bases separating them. The CDR3 DNA sequence: TGCAGTGCTAGAGACGCGACGGGTGTGAACACCGGGGAGCTGTTTTTT. Encoded protein: CSARDATGVNTGELFF.

This clonotype was seen at least ten times. The chain is built from TRBV7-8 and TRBJ2-3; the D gene is possibly TRBD2 (5 bases). The V gene lost 5 bases and the J gene lost 3 bases, with 18 bases spanning the gap. This CDR3 spans 16 amino acids. Per germline, CDR1 SGHVS and CDR2 FQNEAQ. In nucleotides, the CDR3 is TGTGCCAGCAGCCAATGGACTTCCCGCCCTACAGATACGCAGTATTTT. This codes for CASSQWTSRPTDTQYF.

The chain is built from TRBV29-1 and TRBJ1-2, with 7 bases fitting TRBD1. The length of the CDR3 is 13 residues. V lost 4 bases to trimming and J lost 4 bases; unmatched junction nucleotides: 6. CDR1 SQVTM and CDR2 ANQGSEA come from the germline V gene. CDR3 nucleotides: TGCAGCGTTGTAACAGGGGCGGCCTATGGCTACACCTTC. Amino acid sequence: CSVVTGAAYGYTF.

In this sample, this clonotype turned up a few times. The rearrangement uses TRBV11-2 and TRBJ2-2; 10 bases fit TRBD1. J was trimmed by 2 bases and V by 5 bases; bases with no gene match: 5. Germline-derived CDR1 and CDR2 are SGHAT and FQNNGV. The CDR3 totals 16 residues. CDR3 coding DNA: TGTGCCAGCAGCACGGGGACAGGGGTAAACACCGGGGAGCTGTTTTTT. Translating it yields CASSTGTGVNTGELFF.

This clonotype has a count of ten or more. The chain employs TRBV7-9 and TRBJ2-7; the D is unclear. Germline V gene data show CDR1 as SEHNR and CDR2 as FQNEAQ (reference sequence). The germline V and J ends were trimmed by 3 bases and 4 bases, with 7 bases remaining between them. The CDR3 is 12 residues long. The CDR3 region is CASSFTGYEQYV. The DNA for the CDR3 is TGTGCCAGCAGCTTTACGGGTTACGAGCAGTACGTC.

Ten or more counts support this clonotype. The V and J genes are TRBV7-2 and TRBJ2-1, with a weak D call TRBD2 (7 bases). V was pared by 5 bases and J by 5 bases, with 16 bases between. Germline loops: CDR1 SGHTA, CDR2 FQGNSA. There are 15 residues in the CDR3. The CDR3 coding sequence is TGTGCCAGCAGCCAAGGGGGGGGTTCTCACAATGAGCAGTTCTTC. It is translated as CASSQGGGSHNEQFF.

The chain combines TRBV5-6 with TRBJ2-7, with 8 bases aligning to TRBD1. Germline V gene data show CDR1 as SGHDT and CDR2 as YYEEEE. CDR3 length equals 15 residues. V shed 3 bases, J shed 3 bases, and the junction held 8 bases outside the gene matches. This CDR3 reads CASSSDDRGLYEQYF. CDR3 in DNA: TGTGCCAGCAGCTCTGATGACAGGGGACTCTACGAGCAGTACTTC.

The table lists this clonotype with many counts. As DNA, the CDR3 is TGTGCCAGCAGTTTGGGGGCGGCTGGGGCCAACGTCCTGACTTTC. Translation gives CASSLGAAGANVLTF. The chain links TRBV12-3 or TRBV12-4 to TRBJ2-6; possibly TRBD1 for D (6 bases). The CDR3 consists of 15 residues. The V gene lost 3 bases and the J gene lost 2 bases, with 8 bases spanning the gap.

The sample holds a few counts of this clonotype. This CDR3 is CASSQGRGVSEQFF. The CDR3 DNA is TGCGCCAGCAGCCAAGGGCGGGGGGTGAGTGAGCAGTTCTTC. J is TRBJ2-1 and V is TRBV4-3; 8 bases map to TRBD2. Trimming at V came to 1 base and at J to 9 bases, leaving 5 bases not matched to a gene. This CDR3 spans 14 amino acids. Germline CDR1 LGHNA, CDR2 YSLEER.

A few counts support this clonotype. The CDR3 DNA is TGTGCCAGCAGCTTATGGTTGGTGACTAGCACAGATACGCAGTATTTT. Its protein is CASSLWLVTSTDTQYF. V usage is TRBV7-9 and J usage is TRBJ2-3; D uncertain. Germline V gene sequence: CDR1 SEHNR, CDR2 FQNEAQ (reference sequence). This CDR3 comprises 16 residues. Trimming stripped 2 bases from V and 0 bases from J, with 12 bases between.

This clonotype was observed at least ten times. The CDR3 sequence: CASRGIEYGYTF. CDR3 bases: TGCGCCAGCAGAGGGATCGAGTATGGCTACACCTTC. The J gene is TRBJ1-2, the V gene TRBV4-1; D not resolved. The CDR3 spans 12 residues. The V end was cut by 6 bases, the J end by 5 bases, with 10 bases between. From germline, CDR1 is MGHRA and CDR2 YSYEKL.

The V and J genes are TRBV6-5 and TRBJ1-1; 7 bases align to TRBD1. Germline V CDR1 and CDR2: MNHEY, SVGAGI. V shed 7 bases and J 8 bases; nucleotides not matched to a gene: 7. This CDR3 is built from 12 residues. Written as DNA, the CDR3 is TGTGCCAGCATCCAGGGGGGGACCGAAGCTTTCTTT. Translation: CASIQGGTEAFF.

With regard to this clonotype: A much larger clone lies one base from this, so it may be a read error. The chain couples TRBV7-4 to TRBJ2-2; D is unclear. The CDR3 consists of 14 residues. CDR1 and CDR2 (germline): SGHVT, SQSDAQ. Between the trimmed V and J ends, which lost 5 bases and 4 bases, there was a span of 11 bases. The CDR3 bases are TGTGCCAGCAGCCAATCTTCGAGCACCGGGGAGCTGTTTTTT. As protein: CASSQSSSTGELFF.

This clonotype was counted ten times or more. V usage is TRBV7-2 and J usage is TRBJ2-1; D perhaps matches TRBD1 (5 bases). The CDR3 contains 14 residues. The ends were cut back, 7 bases at V and 1 base at J, with 11 bases in the middle. Germline V gene lookup returns CDR1 SGHTA and CDR2 FQGNSA. The CDR3 loop reads CASNWQGSYNEQFF. The DNA for the CDR3 is TGTGCCAGCAACTGGCAGGGTTCCTACAATGAGCAGTTCTTC.

This chain connects TRBV7-6 to TRBJ2-7; D unresolved. CDR3 size: 14 residues. V lost 5 bases and J lost 1, with 12 bases in between. Germline V gene lookup returns CDR1 SGHVS and CDR2 FNYEAQ. The CDR3 protein is CASSLRPKSYEQYF. CDR3 in DNA: TGTGCCAGCAGCCTGCGGCCCAAATCCTACGAGCAGTACTTC.

This clonotype showed up just a few times. The rearrangement links TRBV5-1 to TRBJ2-3, with 15 nucleotides matching TRBD2. CDR1 SGHRS and CDR2 YFSETQ come from the germline V gene. The trim removed 5 bases at V and 0 bases at J, leaving 7 bases unmatched. This CDR3 has 18 residues. The CDR3 here is CASRSWTSGGASTDTQYF. CDR3 bases: TGCGCCAGCAGGTCATGGACTAGCGGGGGGGCTAGCACAGATACGCAGTATTTT.

This clonotype was observed many times. V usage is TRBV7-9 and J usage is TRBJ2-7; 8 bases line up with TRBD1. The CDR3 spans 15 residues. V lost 3 bases and J lost 0; bases outside the gene matches: 4. In germline, CDR1 is SEHNR, CDR2 FQNEAQ (reference sequence). CDR3 residues: CASSFRTGTSYEQYF. For the CDR3, the DNA is TGTGCCAGCAGCTTTAGGACAGGGACCTCCTACGAGCAGTACTTC.

The chain has TRBV7-9 and TRBJ2-7; 8 bases match TRBD2. V gave up 5 bases and J gave up 2 bases; unmatched junction bases: 8. The CDR3 sequence is 15 residues long. The germline V gene has CDR1 SEHNR and CDR2 FQNEAQ (reference sequence). In DNA form, the CDR3 reads TGTGCCAGCAGCCCCGAAGGTAGCGGGGCCTACGAGCAGTACTTC. Translated, it gives CASSPEGSGAYEQYF.

Comments on this clonotype: One end of the junction varies from germline; a read error may be responsible. The chain combines TRBV7-9 with TRBJ2-7; unclear D gene. There are 12 residues in the CDR3. Germline CDR1 reads SEHNR; CDR2 reads FQNEAQ (reference sequence). CDR3 residues: CANSFSSYEQYF. The DNA for the CDR3 is TGTGCCAACAGCTTCAGCTCCTACGAGCAGTACTTC. Complete variable domain (other parts from reference TRBV7-9 and TRBJ2-7): DTGVSQNPRHKITKRGQNVTFRCDPISEHNRLYWYRQTLGQGPEFLTYFQNEAQLEKSRLLSDRFSAERPKGSFSTLEIQRTEQGDSAMYLCANSFSSYEQYFGPGTRLTVT.

In its sample, this clonotype was seen many times. CDR3 nucleotide sequence: TGTGCCAGCAGCCTCTCCACAGGGAATTCAGATACGCAGTATTTT. It translates to CASSLSTGNSDTQYF. The rearrangement joins TRBV7-2 to TRBJ2-3, with D possibly matching TRBD1 (6 bases). The CDR3 extends over 15 amino acids. CDR1 is SGHTA and CDR2 is FQGNSA in the germline V gene. V lost 5 bases and J lost 4, with 16 bases in between.

There are many counts of this clonotype. The J gene is TRBJ2-2, the V gene TRBV27; D not certain. V dropped 5 bases and J dropped 3 bases, with 10 bases sitting between them. Germline CDR1 and CDR2: MNHEY and SMNVEV (reference sequence). The CDR3 is 14 amino acids. The CDR3 spells CASSPGPYTGELFF. Written as DNA, the CDR3 is TGTGCCAGCAGTCCCGGGCCTTACACCGGGGAGCTGTTTTTT.